This TCR beta chain was sequenced during a study of blood T cell repertoires in COVID-19 (dated by TCRdb to the early 2020s). Notes on the research overall: Samples from collaborators originated in the United States, Italy and Spain and spanned both the acute and convalescent phases of COVID-19. The samples were drawn from the first 160 participants of the ongoing ImmuneRACE study and from 1,200 or so subjects provided by 6 global collaborators. The material from the prospective study consisted of cDNA or gDNA derived from T cells, B-cell-depleted T cells, or PBMCs. Deeply sampled blood TCRbeta repertoires from subjects exposed to, actively infected with, or recovered from COVID-19 were included in the dataset. Where available, HLA class I and class II types were obtained from metadata supplied by the sample provider rather than from assay-based typing. The repertoires were released in a freely available public database intended as a resource for research on the immune response to SARS-CoV-2. Sample metadata almost always included a de-identified subject ID, COVID-19 status, age in years and sex.

The paper as a whole reports these results and caveats: The amount of clinical and demographic metadata varied by source and participant and was provided uncurated.

The immunoSEQ Assay, a bias-controlled multiplex PCR, was used to amplify TCRbeta CDR3 regions from genomic DNA. Per the authors' processing: The number of nucleated cells in each sample was estimated from the amplification of reference gene primers within the assay. To quantify the absolute abundance of each unique TCRbeta CDR3 rearrangement, sequence reads were collapsed and filtered. For each sample, productive Simpson clonality was calculated as the square root of Simpson's diversity index across productive rearrangements. In TCRdb, the immuneACCESS table is reduced to in-frame sequences with V and J assigned. These tables do not hold every clone; where another copy was compared, an unresolved V gene accounts for under half, and the others remain unexplained. That table is the source of V, J and clone size, and D and trimming were worked out from the DNA. The sample yields about 250,000 clones; around 88% were counted once. The ten biggest clones cover about 1.3% of the sample.

Collaborating institutions collected whole blood in K2EDTA tubes following their own protocols. For TCRbeta analysis, collaborator samples were shipped as frozen whole blood, as isolated PBMCs, or as DNA extracted from either sample type. From the cysteine through the phenylalanine, the CDR3 covers 16 amino acids. The kept DNA is CDR3 alone, 48 bases in frame from the first base. The germline V gene (reference sequence) sets CDR1 to LNHDA and CDR2 to SQIVND. The V and J ends are trimmed by 6 bases and 2 bases, leaving 19 bases between them. Note on this clone: Its antigen remains unidentified. Base qualities are not at hand, and no much larger clone is one base apart.

This receptor chain uses TRBV19 and TRBJ1-2; a tentative D call is TRBD1 (6 bases match). The sequenced sample was peripheral blood. The sequence was obtained from a man older than 75 with acute or convalescent COVID-19. Here the CDR3 is given as CASRASGETSNYGYTF. The DNA reads as follows: TGTGCCAGTAGAGCCTCAGGGGAGACATCCAACTATGGCTACACCTTC.